This T cell receptor beta chain was documented in a study of shared clonotypes between healthy human individuals. Clones were read by immunoSEQ multiplex PCR, and TCRdb kept only the in-frame ones, dropping some. The sample shows around 700,000 clones, about 74% of them seen only once. Worth noting for this clone: Its specificity is not known.

Findings and limits, study-wide: The sole specimen, blood, was sampled, and tissue repertoires likely differ.

CDR1 is MNHNS, CDR2 SASEGT, per germline. The CDR3 is made up of 12 amino acids. V was trimmed by 3 bases and J by 4 bases, leaving 7 bases between them. The rearrangement links TRBV6-1 to TRBJ2-7; the D is unclear. This sequence was found in a woman in her twenties or thirties in good health. The sequenced sample consisted of memory CD4+ T cells sorted from blood. Subset of the sample: CD45RA-negative fraction. CDR3 protein: CASSEDAYEQYF. The DNA of the CDR3 is TGTGCCAGCAGTGAGGACGCGTACGAGCAGTACTTC.